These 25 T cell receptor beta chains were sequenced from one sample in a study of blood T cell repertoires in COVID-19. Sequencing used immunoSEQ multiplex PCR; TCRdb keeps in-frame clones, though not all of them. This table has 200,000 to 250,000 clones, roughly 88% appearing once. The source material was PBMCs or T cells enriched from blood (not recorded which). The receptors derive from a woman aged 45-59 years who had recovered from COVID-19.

CDR3 region: CASSFGGYNSPLHF. The CDR3 DNA sequence: TGTGCCAGCAGCTTCGGGGGATACAATTCACCCCTCCACTTT. This sequence joins TRBV5-8 and TRBJ1-6; D might be TRBD1 (5 bases). The CDR3 totals 14 residues. Germline values: CDR1 SGHTS, CDR2 YDEGEE. V lost 2 bases to trimming and J lost 7 bases, with 10 bases between them. The variable domain in full, with the rest retrieved from reference TRBV5-8 and TRBJ1-6, is EAGVTQSPTHLIKTRGQQATLRCSPISGHTSVYWYQQALGLGLQFLLWYDEGEERNRGNFPPRFSGRQFPNYSSELNVNALELEDSALYLCASSFGGYNSPLHFGNGTRLTVT.

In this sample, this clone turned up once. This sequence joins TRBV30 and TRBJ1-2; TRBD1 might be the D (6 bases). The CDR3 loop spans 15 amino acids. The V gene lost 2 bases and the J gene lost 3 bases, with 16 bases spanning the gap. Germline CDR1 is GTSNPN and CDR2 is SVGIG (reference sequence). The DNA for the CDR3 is TGTGCCTGGAGTTCACGGGGGGGCAGGGACTATGGCTACACCTTC. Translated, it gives CAWSSRGGRDYGYTF.

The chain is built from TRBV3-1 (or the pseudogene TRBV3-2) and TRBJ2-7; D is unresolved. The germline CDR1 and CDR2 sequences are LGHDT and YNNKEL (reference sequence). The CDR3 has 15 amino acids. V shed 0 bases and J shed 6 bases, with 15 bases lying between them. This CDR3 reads CASSQEGSMIFEQYF. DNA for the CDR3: TGTGCCAGCAGCCAAGAGGGTAGCATGATTTTCGAGCAGTACTTC.

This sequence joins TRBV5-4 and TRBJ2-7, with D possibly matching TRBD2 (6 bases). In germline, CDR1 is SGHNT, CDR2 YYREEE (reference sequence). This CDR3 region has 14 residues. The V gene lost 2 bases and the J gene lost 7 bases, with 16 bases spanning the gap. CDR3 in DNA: TGTGCCAGCAGCTTCAATAGTCCGGGAGAAGAGCAGTACTTC. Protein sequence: CASSFNSPGEEQYF.

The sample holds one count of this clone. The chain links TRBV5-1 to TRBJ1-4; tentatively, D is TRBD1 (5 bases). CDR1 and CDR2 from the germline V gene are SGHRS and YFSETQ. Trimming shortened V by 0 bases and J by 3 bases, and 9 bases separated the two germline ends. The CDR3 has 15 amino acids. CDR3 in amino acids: CASSLGAGSNEKLFF. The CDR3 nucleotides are TGCGCCAGCAGCTTGGGGGCAGGGTCTAATGAAAAACTGTTTTTT.

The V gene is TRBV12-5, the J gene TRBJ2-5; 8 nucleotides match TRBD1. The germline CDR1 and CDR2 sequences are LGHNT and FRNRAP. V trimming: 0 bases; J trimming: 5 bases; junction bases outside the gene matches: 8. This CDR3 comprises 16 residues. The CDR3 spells CASGLVLGQGLETQYF. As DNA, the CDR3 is TGTGCTAGTGGTTTGGTACTAGGACAGGGCCTGGAGACCCAGTACTTC. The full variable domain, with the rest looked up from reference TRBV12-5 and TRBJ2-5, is DARVTQTPRHKVTEMGQEVTMRCQPILGHNTVFWYRQTMMQGLELLAYFRNRAPLDDSGMPKDRFSAEMPDATLATLKIQPSEPRDSAVYFCASGLVLGQGLETQYFGPGTRLLVL.

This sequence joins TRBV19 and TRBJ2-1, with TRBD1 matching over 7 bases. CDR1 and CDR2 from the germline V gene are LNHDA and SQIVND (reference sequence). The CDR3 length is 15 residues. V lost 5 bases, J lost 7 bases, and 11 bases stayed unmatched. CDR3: CASSPIDRDWNEQFF. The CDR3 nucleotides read TGTGCCAGTAGTCCGATCGACAGGGATTGGAATGAGCAGTTCTTC.

The CDR3 DNA reads TGTGCCAGTAGTTGGACAGGGCGAATCACCGGGGAGCTGTTTTTT. It encodes CASSWTGRITGELFF. The V call is TRBV19, the J call TRBJ2-2; 8 nucleotides agree with TRBD1. J lost 4 bases, V lost 5 bases, and 6 bases had no gene match. The CDR3 has 15 amino acids. The germline CDR1 and CDR2 sequences are LNHDA and SQIVND (reference sequence).

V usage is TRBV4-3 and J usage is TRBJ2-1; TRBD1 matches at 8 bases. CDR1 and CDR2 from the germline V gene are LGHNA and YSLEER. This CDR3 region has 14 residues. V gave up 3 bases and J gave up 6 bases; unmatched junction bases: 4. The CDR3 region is CASSQEDRANEQFF. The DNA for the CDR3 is TGCGCCAGCAGCCAGGAGGACAGGGCCAATGAGCAGTTCTTC.

CDR3 nucleotide sequence: TGTGCCAGCAGTTTAGTCTGGACAGGGAGAGCTTTCTTT. The encoded protein is CASSLVWTGRAFF. This chain uses TRBV27 with TRBJ1-1, with 8 bases that match TRBD1. J was trimmed by 10 bases and V by 2 bases; bases with no gene match: 6. From germline, CDR1 is MNHEY and CDR2 SMNVEV (reference sequence). The CDR3 is 13 residues long.

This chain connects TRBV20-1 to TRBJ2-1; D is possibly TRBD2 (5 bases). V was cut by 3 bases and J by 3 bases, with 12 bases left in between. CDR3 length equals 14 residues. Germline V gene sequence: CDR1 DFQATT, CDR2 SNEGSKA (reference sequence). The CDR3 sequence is CSASVLGNYNEQFF. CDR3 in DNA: TGCAGTGCTAGTGTGCTCGGGAACTACAATGAGCAGTTCTTC.

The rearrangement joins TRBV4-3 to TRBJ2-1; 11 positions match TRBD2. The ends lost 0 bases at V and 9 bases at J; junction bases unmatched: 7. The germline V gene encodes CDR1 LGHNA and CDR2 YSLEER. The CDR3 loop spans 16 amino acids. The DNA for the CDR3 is TGCGCCAGCAGCCAAGATACGGCTAGCGGGGGGTCTGAGCAGTTCTTC. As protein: CASSQDTASGGSEQFF.

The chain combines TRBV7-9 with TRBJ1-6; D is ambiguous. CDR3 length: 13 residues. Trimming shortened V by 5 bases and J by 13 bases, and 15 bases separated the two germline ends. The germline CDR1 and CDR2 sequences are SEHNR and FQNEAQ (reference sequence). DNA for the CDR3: TGTGCCAGCAGCCCCCCAGATCAGCGGCCCCTCCACTTT. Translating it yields CASSPPDQRPLHF.

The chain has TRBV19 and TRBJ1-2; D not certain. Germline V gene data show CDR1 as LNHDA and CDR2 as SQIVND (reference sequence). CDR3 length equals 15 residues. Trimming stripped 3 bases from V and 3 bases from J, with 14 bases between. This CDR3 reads CASSIRLWQDYGYTF. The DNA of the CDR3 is TGTGCCAGTAGTATTCGCCTCTGGCAGGACTATGGCTACACCTTC.

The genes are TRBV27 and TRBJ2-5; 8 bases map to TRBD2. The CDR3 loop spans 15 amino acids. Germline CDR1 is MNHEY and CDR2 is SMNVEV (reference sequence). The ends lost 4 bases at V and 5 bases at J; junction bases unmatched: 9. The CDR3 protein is CASSSGGRVRETQYF. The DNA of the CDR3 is TGTGCCAGCAGTTCGGGGGGGAGGGTCAGGGAGACCCAGTACTTC.

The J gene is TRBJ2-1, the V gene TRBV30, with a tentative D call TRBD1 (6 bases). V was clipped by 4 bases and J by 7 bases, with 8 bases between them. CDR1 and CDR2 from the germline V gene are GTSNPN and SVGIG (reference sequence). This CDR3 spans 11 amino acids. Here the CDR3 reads CAWNRGNEQFF. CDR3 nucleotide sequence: TGTGCCTGGAATAGGGGGAATGAGCAGTTCTTC.

Written as DNA, the CDR3 is TGTGCCAGCAGCGTAGGACTAGCGGGATACGAGCAGTACTTC. Translation: CASSVGLAGYEQYF. This chain connects TRBV9 to TRBJ2-7, with TRBD2 matching over 11 bases. Trimming at V came to 0 bases and at J to 4 bases, leaving 0 bases not matched to a gene. This CDR3 has 14 amino acids. Germline loops: CDR1 SGDLS, CDR2 YYNGEE.

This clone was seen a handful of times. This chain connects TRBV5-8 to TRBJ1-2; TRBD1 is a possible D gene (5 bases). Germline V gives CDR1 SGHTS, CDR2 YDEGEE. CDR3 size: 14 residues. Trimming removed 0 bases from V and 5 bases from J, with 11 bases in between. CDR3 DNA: TGTGCCAGCAGCTTGGCGGGGGTTTGGTATGGCTACACCTTC. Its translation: CASSLAGVWYGYTF.

The CDR3 here is CASSFRTGGTDTQYF. The CDR3 nucleotides read TGTGCCAGCAGTTTCAGGACAGGGGGTACAGATACGCAGTATTTT. The V call is TRBV28, the J call TRBJ2-3; 10 bases agree with TRBD1. The ends lost 3 bases at V and 3 bases at J; junction bases unmatched: 3. The CDR3 has 15 amino acids. CDR1 and CDR2 from the germline V gene are MDHEN and SYDVKM.

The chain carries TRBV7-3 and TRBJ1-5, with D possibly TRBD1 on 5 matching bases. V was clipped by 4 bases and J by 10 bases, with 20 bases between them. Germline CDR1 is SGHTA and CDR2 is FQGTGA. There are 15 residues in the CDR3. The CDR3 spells CASSWQGGPIEPQHF. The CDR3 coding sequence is TGTGCCAGCAGCTGGCAGGGTGGTCCAATCGAACCCCAGCATTTT. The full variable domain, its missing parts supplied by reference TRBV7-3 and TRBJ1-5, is GAGVSQTPSNKVTEKGKYVELRCDPISGHTALYWYRQSLGQGPEFLIYFQGTGAADDSGLPNDRFFAVRPEGSVSTLKIQRTERGDSAVYLCASSWQGGPIEPQHFGDGTRLSIL.

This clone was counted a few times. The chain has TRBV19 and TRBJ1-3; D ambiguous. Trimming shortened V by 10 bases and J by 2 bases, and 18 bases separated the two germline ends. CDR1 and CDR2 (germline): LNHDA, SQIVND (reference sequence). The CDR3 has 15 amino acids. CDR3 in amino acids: CATIGPFVAGNTIYF. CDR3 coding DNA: TGTGCCACCATTGGCCCGTTCGTGGCTGGAAACACCATATATTTT.

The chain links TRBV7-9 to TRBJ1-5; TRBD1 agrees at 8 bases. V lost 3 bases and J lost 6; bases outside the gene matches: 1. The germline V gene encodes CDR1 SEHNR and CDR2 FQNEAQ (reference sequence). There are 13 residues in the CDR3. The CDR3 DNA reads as TGTGCCAGCAGCTTGGACAGGGCTCAGCCCCAGCATTTT. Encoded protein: CASSLDRAQPQHF.

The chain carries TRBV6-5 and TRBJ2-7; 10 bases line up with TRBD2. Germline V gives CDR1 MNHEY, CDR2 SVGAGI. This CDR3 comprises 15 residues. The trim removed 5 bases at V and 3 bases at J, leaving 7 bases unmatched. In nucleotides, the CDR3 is TGTGCCAGCAGTCGAATAGCGGGGGGAGTCTACGAGCAGTACTTC. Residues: CASSRIAGGVYEQYF.

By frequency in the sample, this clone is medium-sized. CDR3 DNA: TGTGCCAGCAGTTCACCATCGGGACAGGGGACCTACGAGCAGTACTTC. This codes for CASSSPSGQGTYEQYF. J is TRBJ2-7 and V is TRBV11-3; 10 nucleotides agree with TRBD1. This CDR3 has 16 residues. From germline, CDR1 is SGHNT and CDR2 YENEEA. V trimming: 6 bases; J trimming: 2 bases; junction bases outside the gene matches: 10.

CDR3 protein: CASSLGNSNQPQHF. DNA of the CDR3: TGTGCCAGCAGCTTGGGCAATAGCAATCAGCCCCAGCATTTT. The chain employs TRBV7-2 and TRBJ1-5; D uncertain. The CDR3 extends over 14 amino acids. CDR1 and CDR2 from the germline V gene are SGHTA and FQGNSA. Trimming took 3 bases from V and 0 from J, leaving 6 bases between them.